A single sample is the source of the 3 T cell receptor beta chains below, sequenced in a study of siplizumab effects on memory and regulatory T cells. Generated by immunoSEQ multiplex PCR, the TCRdb table keeps only in-frame clones and is missing some. The sample includes about 56,000 clones, around 98% seen only once; the top ten take 0.9% to 1.2%. The sequencing input was naive CD8+ T cells sorted from blood. These TCRs come from a human donor in good health.

The chain joins TRBV29-1 to TRBJ1-2; the D gene is possibly TRBD1 (5 bases). CDR3 length equals 13 residues. With 6 bases removed from V and 7 bases from J, the gap between germline ends came to 18 bases. Germline V gene sequence: CDR1 SQVTM, CDR2 ANQGSEA. The CDR3: CSVSRGGAGGYTF. CDR3 in DNA: TGCAGCGTATCGCGTGGAGGGGCCGGTGGCTACACCTTC.

The V and J genes are TRBV5-4 and TRBJ1-1; D unresolved. Trimming stripped 3 bases from V and 10 bases from J, with 13 bases between. Germline V CDR1 and CDR2: SGHNT, YYREEE (reference sequence). This CDR3 region has 12 residues. In nucleotides, the CDR3 is TGTGCCAGCAGCTACGGCGGGAGTAGAGCTTTCTTT. Translation: CASSYGGSRAFF.

The gene calls are TRBV6-5 and TRBJ2-3; D ambiguous. The CDR3 has 16 amino acids. CDR1 and CDR2 from the germline V gene are MNHEY and SVGAGI. V shed 2 bases and J shed 0 bases, with 12 bases lying between them. The CDR3 DNA follows: TGTGCCAGCAGTTACCTCGGCGGAGCCAGCACAGATACGCAGTATTTT. This sequence encodes CASSYLGGASTDTQYF.